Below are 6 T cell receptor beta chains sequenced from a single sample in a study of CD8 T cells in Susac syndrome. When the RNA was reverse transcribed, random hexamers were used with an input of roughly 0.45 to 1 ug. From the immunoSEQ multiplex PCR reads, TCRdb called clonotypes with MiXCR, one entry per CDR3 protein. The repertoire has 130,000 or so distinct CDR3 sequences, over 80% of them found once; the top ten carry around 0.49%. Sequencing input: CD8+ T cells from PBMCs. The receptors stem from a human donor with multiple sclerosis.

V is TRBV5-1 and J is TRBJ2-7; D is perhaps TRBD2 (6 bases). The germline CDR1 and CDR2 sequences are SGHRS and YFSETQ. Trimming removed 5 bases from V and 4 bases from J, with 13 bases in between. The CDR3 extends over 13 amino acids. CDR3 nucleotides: TGCGCCAGCAGGTCCGGGGGAGGATACGAGCAGTACTTC. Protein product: CASRSGGGYEQYF.

CDR3 in DNA: TGTGCCAGCAGTGAAGGTACCGTGTACGAGCAGTACTTC. The encoded protein is CASSEGTVYEQYF. The genes are TRBV2 and TRBJ2-7; D unclear. Per the germline V gene, CDR1 is SNHLY and CDR2 is FYNNEI. The CDR3 sequence is 13 residues long. The V end lost 1 base, the J end lost 4 bases, and 8 bases lay between the germline ends.

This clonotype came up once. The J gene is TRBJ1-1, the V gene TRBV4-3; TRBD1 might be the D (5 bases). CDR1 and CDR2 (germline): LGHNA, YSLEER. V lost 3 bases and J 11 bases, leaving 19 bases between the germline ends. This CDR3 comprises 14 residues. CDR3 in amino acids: CASSQLGAGSDAFF. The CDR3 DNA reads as TGCGCCAGCAGCCAGCTTGGGGCGGGGAGCGACGCTTTCTTT.

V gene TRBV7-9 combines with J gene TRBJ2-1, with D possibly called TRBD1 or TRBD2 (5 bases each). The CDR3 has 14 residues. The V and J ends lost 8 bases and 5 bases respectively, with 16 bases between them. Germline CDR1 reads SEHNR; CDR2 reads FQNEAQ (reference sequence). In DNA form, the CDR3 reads TGTGCCAGCCTCGGGACCCCGAAAAACAATGAGCAGTTCTTC. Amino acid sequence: CASLGTPKNNEQFF.

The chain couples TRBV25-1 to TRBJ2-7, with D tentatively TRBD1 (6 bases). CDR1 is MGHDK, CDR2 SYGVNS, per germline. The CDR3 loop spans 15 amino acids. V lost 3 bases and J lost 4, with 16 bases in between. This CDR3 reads CASSDTAGTLYEQYF. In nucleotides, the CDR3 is TGTGCCAGCAGTGATACCGCCGGGACACTATACGAGCAGTACTTC.

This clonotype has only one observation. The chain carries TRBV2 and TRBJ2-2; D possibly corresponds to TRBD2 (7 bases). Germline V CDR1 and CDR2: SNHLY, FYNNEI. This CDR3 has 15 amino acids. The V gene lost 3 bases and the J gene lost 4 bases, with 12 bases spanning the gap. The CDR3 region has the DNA TGTGCCAGCAGTGAGGGGGGGCTATTCACCGGGGAGCTGTTTTTT. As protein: CASSEGGLFTGELFF.